The clone carrying this T cell receptor (beta chain) appeared a few times. Antigen specificity is unknown. Each donor gave roughly 9.1 milliliters of peripheral blood. The sample is drawn from a study of blood T cells in healthy people across ages. A sample-barcoded 5' primer and a J-beta primer mix were used in a second PCR of about 7 to 12 cycles. Each TCR beta cDNA got a 12-nucleotide random molecular identifier. MiXCR was run by TCRdb on the 5' RACE reads, yielding one entry per CDR3 protein. The table includes 800,000 to 1,300,000 distinct CDR3 sequences, about 25% detected once. Trimming left V 3 bases short and J 3 bases short, with 9 bases between. The V gene's germline CDR1 is MDHEN and CDR2 SYDVKM. CDR3 length equals 14 residues. Study results and limitations: Naive T cell percentage and TCR beta diversity correlated strongly.

The same data also went into a second study, on T cells of mothers and their children.

The TCR comes from a girl under 10 years old in good health. The J gene is TRBJ2-4, the V gene TRBV28, with a possible D match to TRBD2 (6 bases). Sequenced material: blood. The CDR3 bases are TGTGCCAGCAGTTTGGCTAGCGACAAAAACATTCAGTACTTC. Translating gives CASSLASDKNIQYF.